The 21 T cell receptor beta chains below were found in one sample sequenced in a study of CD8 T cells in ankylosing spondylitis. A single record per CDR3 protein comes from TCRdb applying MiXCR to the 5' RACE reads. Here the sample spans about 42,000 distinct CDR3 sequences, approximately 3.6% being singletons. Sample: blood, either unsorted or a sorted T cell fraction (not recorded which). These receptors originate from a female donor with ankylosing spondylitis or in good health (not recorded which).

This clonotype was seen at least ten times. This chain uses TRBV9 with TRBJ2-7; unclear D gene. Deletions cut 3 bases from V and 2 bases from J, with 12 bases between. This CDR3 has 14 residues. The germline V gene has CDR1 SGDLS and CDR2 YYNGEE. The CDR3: CASSARANTYEQYF. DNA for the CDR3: TGTGCCAGCAGCGCCCGGGCCAACACCTACGAGCAGTACTTC.

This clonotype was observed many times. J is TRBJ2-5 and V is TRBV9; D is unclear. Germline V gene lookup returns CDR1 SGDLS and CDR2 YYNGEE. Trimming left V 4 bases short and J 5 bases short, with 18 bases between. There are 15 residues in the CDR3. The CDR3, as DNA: TGTGCCAGCAGCTTCGGACCGACTGGGGTGGAGACCCAGTACTTC. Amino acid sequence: CASSFGPTGVETQYF.

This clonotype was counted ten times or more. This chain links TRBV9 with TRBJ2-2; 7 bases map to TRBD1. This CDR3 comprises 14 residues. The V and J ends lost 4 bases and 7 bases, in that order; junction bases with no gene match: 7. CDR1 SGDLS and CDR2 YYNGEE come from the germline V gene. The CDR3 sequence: CASSPLQGFGELFF. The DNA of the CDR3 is TGTGCCAGCAGCCCCCTACAGGGGTTCGGGGAGCTGTTTTTT. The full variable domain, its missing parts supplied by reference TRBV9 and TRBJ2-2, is DSGVTQTPKHLITATGQRVTLRCSPRSGDLSVYWYQQSLDQGLQFLIQYYNGEERAKGNILERFSAQQFPDLHSELNLSSLELGDSALYFCASSPLQGFGELFFGEGSRLTVL.

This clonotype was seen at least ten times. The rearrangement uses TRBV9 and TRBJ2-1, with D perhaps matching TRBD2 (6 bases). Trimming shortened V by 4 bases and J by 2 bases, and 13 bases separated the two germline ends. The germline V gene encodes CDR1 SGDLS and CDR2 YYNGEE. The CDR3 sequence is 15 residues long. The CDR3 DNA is TGTGCCAGCAGCCCCCGGGTAGCGGCCTACAATGAGCAGTTCTTC. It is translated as CASSPRVAAYNEQFF.

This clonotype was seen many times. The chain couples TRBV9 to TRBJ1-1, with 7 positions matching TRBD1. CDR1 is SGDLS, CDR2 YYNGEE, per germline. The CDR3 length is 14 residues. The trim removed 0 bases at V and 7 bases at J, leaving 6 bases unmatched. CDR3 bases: TGTGCCAGCAGCGTAGGGCAGGGGGGGGTTGAAGCTTTCTTT. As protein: CASSVGQGGVEAFF.

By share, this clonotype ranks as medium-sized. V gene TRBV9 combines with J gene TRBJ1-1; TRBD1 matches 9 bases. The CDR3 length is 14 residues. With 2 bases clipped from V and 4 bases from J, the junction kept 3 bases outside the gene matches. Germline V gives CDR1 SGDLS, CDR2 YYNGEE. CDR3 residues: CASSVTGGVTEAFF. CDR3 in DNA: TGTGCCAGCAGCGTCACAGGGGGCGTCACTGAAGCTTTCTTT.

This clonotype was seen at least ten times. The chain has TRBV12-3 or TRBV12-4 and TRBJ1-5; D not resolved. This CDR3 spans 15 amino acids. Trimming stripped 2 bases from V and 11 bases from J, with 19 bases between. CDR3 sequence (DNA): TGTGCCAGCAGTTTAACCCGGCAGCCGGGTGGGTCCCAGCATTTT. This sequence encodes CASSLTRQPGGSQHF.

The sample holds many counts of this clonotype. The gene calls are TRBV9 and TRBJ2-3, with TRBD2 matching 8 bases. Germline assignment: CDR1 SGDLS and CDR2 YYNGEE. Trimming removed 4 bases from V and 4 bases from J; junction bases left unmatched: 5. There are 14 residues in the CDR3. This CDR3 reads CASSPGGGADTQYF. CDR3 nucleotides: TGTGCCAGCAGCCCCGGGGGGGGGGCAGATACGCAGTATTTT.

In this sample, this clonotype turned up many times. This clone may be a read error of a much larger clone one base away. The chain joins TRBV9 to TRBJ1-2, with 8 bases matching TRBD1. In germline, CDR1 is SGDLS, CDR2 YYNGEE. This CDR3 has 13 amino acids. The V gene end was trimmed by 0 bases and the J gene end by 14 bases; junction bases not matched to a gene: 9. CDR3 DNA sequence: TGTGCCAGCAGCGTAGAGGGACAGGCCGACCTGACCTTC. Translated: CASSVEGQADLTF.

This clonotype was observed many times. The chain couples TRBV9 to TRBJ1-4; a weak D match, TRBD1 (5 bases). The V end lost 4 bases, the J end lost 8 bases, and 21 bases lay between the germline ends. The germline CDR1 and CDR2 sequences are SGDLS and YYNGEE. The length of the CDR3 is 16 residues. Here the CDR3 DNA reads TGTGCCAGCAGCCCCACCGGAGGGGCAGTCGCAGAAAAACTGTTTTTT. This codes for CASSPTGGAVAEKLFF. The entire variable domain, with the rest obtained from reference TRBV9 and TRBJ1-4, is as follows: DSGVTQTPKHLITATGQRVTLRCSPRSGDLSVYWYQQSLDQGLQFLIQYYNGEERAKGNILERFSAQQFPDLHSELNLSSLELGDSALYFCASSPTGGAVAEKLFFGSGTQLSVL.

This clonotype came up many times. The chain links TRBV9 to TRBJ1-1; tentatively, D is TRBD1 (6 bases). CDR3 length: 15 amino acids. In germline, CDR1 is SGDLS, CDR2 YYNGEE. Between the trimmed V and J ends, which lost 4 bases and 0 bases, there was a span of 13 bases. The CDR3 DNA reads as TGTGCCAGCAGCCCCCAGGACAGACTGAACACTGAAGCTTTCTTT. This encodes CASSPQDRLNTEAFF.

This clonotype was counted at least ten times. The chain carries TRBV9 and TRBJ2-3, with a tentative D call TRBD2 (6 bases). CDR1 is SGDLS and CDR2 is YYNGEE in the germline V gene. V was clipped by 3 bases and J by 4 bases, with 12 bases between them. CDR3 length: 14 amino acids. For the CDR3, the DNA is TGTGCCAGCAGCGCGCTGGGGGGTTCAGATACGCAGTATTTT. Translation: CASSALGGSDTQYF.

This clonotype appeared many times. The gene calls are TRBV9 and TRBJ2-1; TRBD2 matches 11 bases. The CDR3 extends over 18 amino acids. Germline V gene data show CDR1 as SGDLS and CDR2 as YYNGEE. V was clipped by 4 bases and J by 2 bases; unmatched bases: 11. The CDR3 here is CASSYRGSGGVAYNEQFF. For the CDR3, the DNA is TGTGCCAGCAGCTACCGAGGTAGCGGGGGGGTCGCCTACAATGAGCAGTTCTTC.

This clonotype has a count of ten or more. The CDR3 region is CASSPRTSHTQYF. The CDR3 coding sequence is TGTGCCAGCAGCCCGCGGACTAGTCACACGCAGTATTTT. The chain couples TRBV9 to TRBJ2-3; TRBD2 agrees at 7 bases. CDR1 is SGDLS, CDR2 YYNGEE, per germline. With 4 bases clipped from V and 9 bases from J, the junction kept 8 bases outside the gene matches. The CDR3 is 13 residues long.

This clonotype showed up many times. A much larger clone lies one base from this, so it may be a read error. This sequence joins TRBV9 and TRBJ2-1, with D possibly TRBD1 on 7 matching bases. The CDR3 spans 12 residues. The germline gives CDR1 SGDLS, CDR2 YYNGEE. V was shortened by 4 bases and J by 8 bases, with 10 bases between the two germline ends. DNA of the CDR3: TGTGCCAGCAGCACCAGGGGGGATGAGCAGTTCTTC. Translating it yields CASSTRGDEQFF.

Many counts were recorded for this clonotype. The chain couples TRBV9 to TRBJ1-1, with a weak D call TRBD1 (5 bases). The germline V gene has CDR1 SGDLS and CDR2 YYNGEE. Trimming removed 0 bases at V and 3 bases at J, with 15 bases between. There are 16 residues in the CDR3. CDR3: CASSVGGRTGDTEAFF. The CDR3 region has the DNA TGTGCCAGCAGCGTAGGTGGCAGAACGGGGGACACTGAAGCTTTCTTT.

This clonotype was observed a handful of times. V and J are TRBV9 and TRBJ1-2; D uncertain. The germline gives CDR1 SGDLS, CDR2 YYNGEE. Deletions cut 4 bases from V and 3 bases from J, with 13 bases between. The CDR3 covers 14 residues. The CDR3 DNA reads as TGTGCCAGCAGCCTAGGGAACAGAGACTATGGCTACACCTTC. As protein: CASSLGNRDYGYTF.

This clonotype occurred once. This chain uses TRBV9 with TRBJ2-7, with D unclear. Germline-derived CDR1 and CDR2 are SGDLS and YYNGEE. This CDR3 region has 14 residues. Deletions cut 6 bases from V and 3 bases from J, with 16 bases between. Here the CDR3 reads CASTYGPFSYEQYF. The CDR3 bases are TGTGCCAGCACGTACGGTCCCTTTAGCTACGAGCAGTACTTC.

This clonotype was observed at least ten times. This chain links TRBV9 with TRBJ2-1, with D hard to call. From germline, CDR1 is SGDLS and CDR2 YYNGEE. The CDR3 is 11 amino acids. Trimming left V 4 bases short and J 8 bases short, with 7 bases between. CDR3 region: CASSTWDEQFF. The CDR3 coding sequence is TGTGCCAGCAGCACTTGGGATGAGCAGTTCTTC.

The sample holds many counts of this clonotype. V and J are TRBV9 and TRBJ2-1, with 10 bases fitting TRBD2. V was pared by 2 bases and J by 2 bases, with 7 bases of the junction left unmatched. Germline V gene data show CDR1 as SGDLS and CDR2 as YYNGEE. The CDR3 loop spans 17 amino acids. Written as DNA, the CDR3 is TGTGCCAGCAGCGTTTTAGCGGGGGGTCATACCTACAATGAGCAGTTCTTC. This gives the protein CASSVLAGGHTYNEQFF.

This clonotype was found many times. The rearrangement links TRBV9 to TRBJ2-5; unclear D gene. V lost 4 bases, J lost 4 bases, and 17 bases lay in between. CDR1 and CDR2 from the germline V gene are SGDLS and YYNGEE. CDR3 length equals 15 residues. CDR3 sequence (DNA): TGTGCCAGCAGCCCGGACGCGATGCCAGGAGAGACCCAGTACTTC. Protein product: CASSPDAMPGETQYF.